The clone carrying this TCR beta chain was detected ten times or more. From RNA transcripts, TCR beta CDR3 regions were amplified. The primer set for the first-round RT-PCR of the TCR CDR3 was HTBI. TCRdb reanalysed the multiplex PCR reads using MiXCR and keeps one entry per CDR3 protein. The profile shows roughly 350,000 distinct CDR3 sequences, over 11% of them singletons. Hyperthyroidism was newly diagnosed in patients aged 18 to 65 (duration under 2 months). Patients showing uncontrolled infection, other autoimmune disease, pregnancy or lactation were ineligible. Based on clinical symptoms, serum thyroxine and TRAb, thyroid ultrasound and orbital computed tomography, diagnoses were reached. Fresh peripheral blood, around 9.3 ml of it, supplied the PBMCs. Per the germline V gene, CDR1 is LNHDA and CDR2 is SQIVND (reference sequence). V lost 5 bases to trimming and J lost 3 bases, with 13 bases between them. This CDR3 is built from 14 residues.

The data originate from a study of T cells in Graves' hyperthyroidism and ophthalmopathy. Sample: blood. The V gene is TRBV19, the J gene TRBJ1-1, with a tentative D call TRBD1 (5 bases). The TCR originated in a woman aged 30 to 39 with Graves' hyperthyroidism. CDR3 protein: CASSRSRVDTEAFF. The CDR3 nucleotides are TGTGCCAGTAGTCGATCCAGGGTCGACACTGAAGCTTTCTTT.